The 30 T cell receptor beta chains presented below share a single source sample, sequenced in a study of PD-1 blockade in classical Hodgkin lymphoma. Following autologous stem cell transplantation, relapse occurred in every patient, and exposure to brentuximab vedotin varied. Profiled with immunoSEQ multiplex PCR; TCRdb holds only in-frame clones, not every one. The sample includes 10,000 to 15,000 clones, 84% of them seen just once. This material consisted of peripheral blood mononuclear cells (PBMCs), taken at baseline. These receptors originate from a human donor with classical Hodgkin lymphoma.

The genes are TRBV9 and TRBJ2-5; the match to TRBD1 covers 10 bases. This CDR3 has 14 residues. Germline values: CDR1 SGDLS, CDR2 YYNGEE. Losses at the gene ends were 4 bases for V and 5 bases for J; bases not matched to a gene: 5. CDR3 amino acids: CASSTDRGRETQYF. The CDR3 coding sequence is TGTGCCAGCAGCACGGACAGGGGGAGGGAGACCCAGTACTTC.

The J gene is TRBJ2-2, the V gene TRBV4-2; possible D gene TRBD2, 7 bases. Trimming pared 6 bases from V and 6 bases from J, leaving 14 bases between. Germline CDR1 and CDR2: LGHNA and YNFKEQ. The CDR3 has 14 amino acids. In DNA form, the CDR3 reads TGTGCCAGCAGGGCGCAAGGGGGGGCCGGGGAGCTGTTTTTT. It codes for CASRAQGGAGELFF.

The rearrangement uses TRBV19 and TRBJ2-1; no clear D gene. Deletions cut 5 bases from V and 10 bases from J, with 15 bases between. The CDR3 totals 13 residues. Germline V CDR1 and CDR2: LNHDA, SQIVND (reference sequence). The CDR3 DNA follows: TGTGCCAGTAGTGCGTCTTTGCGGCGGGAGCAGTTCTTC. It translates to CASSASLRREQFF.

This chain joins TRBV29-1 and TRBJ2-7; D is possibly TRBD1 (5 bases). V lost 7 bases to trimming and J lost 5 bases, with 12 bases between them. The CDR3 has 11 amino acids. CDR1 is SQVTM and CDR2 is ANQGSEA in the germline V gene. CDR3 in amino acids: CSAGHDNEQYV. CDR3 DNA sequence: TGCAGCGCCGGACATGACAACGAGCAGTACGTC.

The rearrangement joins TRBV7-2 to TRBJ2-7, with no clear D. In germline, CDR1 is SGHTA, CDR2 FQGNSA. Trimming took off 3 bases at V and 0 bases at J, with 9 bases between the two ends. The CDR3 runs 14 residues. CDR3 bases: TGTGCCAGCAGCTTGACTCAAAGCTCCTACGAGCAGTACGTC. Translated: CASSLTQSSYEQYV.

The genes are TRBV19 and TRBJ1-5; D is possibly TRBD1 (5 bases). CDR3 length: 18 residues. V was shortened by 0 bases and J by 0 bases, with 15 bases between the two germline ends. Germline CDR1 LNHDA, CDR2 SQIVND (reference sequence). CDR3 nucleotides: TGTGCCAGTAGTATAGATCGCAGCAGGGTGGTTAGCAATCAGCCCCAGCATTTT. Amino acid sequence: CASSIDRSRVVSNQPQHF.

The chain combines TRBV13 with TRBJ2-7; TRBD2 matches at 8 bases. V shed 5 bases, J shed 2 bases, and the junction held 5 bases outside the gene matches. The length of the CDR3 is 14 residues. Germline loops: CDR1 PRHDT, CDR2 FYEKMQ (reference sequence). This CDR3 is CASSTSGGTYEQYF. In nucleotides, the CDR3 is TGTGCCAGCAGCACATCGGGAGGGACCTACGAGCAGTACTTC.

The chain has TRBV7-3 and TRBJ1-1; D not certain. CDR3 length equals 15 residues. Germline V gene lookup returns CDR1 SGHTA and CDR2 FQGTGA. V lost 5 bases to trimming and J lost 3 bases, with 16 bases between them. In DNA, the CDR3 is TGTGCCAGCAGCATCGACCCGGGAAGGGACACTGAAGCTTTCTTT. This translates into CASSIDPGRDTEAFF. Combining the CDR3 with reference TRBV7-3 and TRBJ1-1 gives the whole variable domain GAGVSQTPSNKVTEKGKYVELRCDPISGHTALYWYRQSLGQGPEFLIYFQGTGAADDSGLPNDRFFAVRPEGSVSTLKIQRTERGDSAVYLCASSIDPGRDTEAFFGQGTRLTVV.

This chain connects TRBV10-3 to TRBJ2-2, with D perhaps TRBD1 (6 bases). V lost 7 bases and J 1 base, leaving 7 bases between the germline ends. The CDR3 contains 13 residues. CDR1 is ENHRY and CDR2 is SYGVKD in the germline V gene. The CDR3 is CAITGVNTGELFF. The CDR3 DNA follows: TGTGCCATCACAGGGGTGAACACCGGGGAGCTGTTTTTT.

V usage is TRBV9 and J usage is TRBJ2-1, with 9 bases identical to TRBD1. This CDR3 region has 15 residues. Germline V gene sequence: CDR1 SGDLS, CDR2 YYNGEE. V lost 3 bases, J lost 8 bases, and 9 bases stayed unmatched. In DNA form, the CDR3 reads TGTGCCAGCAGCGCCGCCGGGACAGGGTACGATGAGCAGTTCTTC. It is translated as CASSAAGTGYDEQFF.

CDR3: CASSPGTGEGGYGYTF. The CDR3 DNA is TGTGCCAGCAGCCCAGGGACAGGGGAAGGGGGCTATGGCTACACCTTC. The J gene is TRBJ1-2, the V gene TRBV9; 10 nucleotides match TRBD1. Trimming cost V 4 bases and J 4 bases; bases outside gene matches: 10. The CDR3 is 16 amino acids. Germline V CDR1 and CDR2: SGDLS, YYNGEE. The full variable domain, in which reference TRBV9 and TRBJ1-2 provide the parts outside the CDR3, is DSGVTQTPKHLITATGQRVTLRCSPRSGDLSVYWYQQSLDQGLQFLIQYYNGEERAKGNILERFSAQQFPDLHSELNLSSLELGDSALYFCASSPGTGEGGYGYTFGSGTRLTVV.

The chain employs TRBV30 and TRBJ2-3, with 8 bases matching TRBD1. With 2 bases clipped from V and 1 base from J, the junction kept 5 bases outside the gene matches. Germline V gene lookup returns CDR1 GTSNPN and CDR2 SVGIG (reference sequence). This CDR3 comprises 15 residues. DNA of the CDR3: TGTGCCTGGAGTCTGGACAGGGTCGGCACAGATACGCAGTATTTT. Its translation is CAWSLDRVGTDTQYF.

The rearrangement uses TRBV7-2 and TRBJ1-2, with a weak D call TRBD1 (5 bases). The ends were cut back, 4 bases at V and 8 bases at J, with 20 bases in the middle. Per the germline V gene, CDR1 is SGHTA and CDR2 is FQGNSA. The CDR3 loop spans 15 amino acids. CDR3 protein: CASSSPGTRTFGYTF. The CDR3 region has the DNA TGTGCCAGCAGCTCGCCCGGGACCCGTACTTTCGGCTACACCTTC.

V is TRBV5-5 and J is TRBJ1-5; 11 positions agree with TRBD1. There are 16 residues in the CDR3. Trimming took 4 bases from V and 5 from J; bases not matched to a gene: 8. Germline CDR1 and CDR2: SGHKS and YYEKEE (reference sequence). The CDR3: CASSNGWDRGDQPQHF. The CDR3 nucleotides read TGTGCCAGCAGCAACGGGTGGGACAGGGGGGATCAGCCCCAGCATTTT. The variable domain in full, with the rest retrieved from reference TRBV5-5 and TRBJ1-5, is DAGVTQSPTHLIKTRGQQVTLRCSPISGHKSVSWYQQVLGQGPQFIFQYYEKEERGRGNFPDRFSARQFPNYSSELNVNALLLGDSALYLCASSNGWDRGDQPQHFGDGTRLSIL.

V and J are TRBV6-5 and TRBJ1-1; possible D gene TRBD1, 5 bases. The CDR3 covers 15 residues. V was shortened by 0 bases and J by 4 bases, with 12 bases between the two germline ends. Per germline, CDR1 MNHEY and CDR2 SVGAGI. This CDR3 is CASSYSPTALTEAFF. For the CDR3, the DNA is TGTGCCAGCAGTTACTCTCCGACAGCTCTCACTGAAGCTTTCTTT.

This chain connects TRBV10-3 to TRBJ2-7, with unresolved D. Germline-derived CDR1 and CDR2 are ENHRY and SYGVKD. This CDR3 comprises 11 residues. The V and J ends lost 3 bases and 2 bases respectively, with 2 bases between them. CDR3 sequence reads: CAISETYEQYF. Written as DNA, the CDR3 is TGTGCCATCAGTGAAACCTACGAGCAGTACTTC.

The CDR3 nucleotides are TGTGCCAGCAGTTTATTGGCTAGCGGGCACTACTACGAGCAGTACTTC. Translated, it gives CASSLLASGHYYEQYF. The J gene is TRBJ2-7, the V gene TRBV28, with 8 bases matching TRBD2. The V gene end was trimmed by 1 base and the J gene end by 3 bases; junction bases not matched to a gene: 8. The CDR3 has 16 amino acids. CDR1 is MDHEN, CDR2 SYDVKM, per germline.

The chain carries TRBV2 and TRBJ1-5; the D gene is possibly TRBD1 (6 bases). With 9 bases removed from V and 6 bases from J, the gap between germline ends came to 15 bases. The germline V gene encodes CDR1 SNHLY and CDR2 FYNNEI. This CDR3 region has 13 residues. CDR3 sequence: CASRTTQGQPQHF. CDR3 DNA: TGTGCCAGTCGAACAACACAGGGTCAGCCCCAGCATTTT.

The chain uses TRBV20-1 and TRBJ2-1; D ambiguous. Per the germline V gene, CDR1 is DFQATT and CDR2 is SNEGSKA (reference sequence). The CDR3 is 10 residues long. With 4 bases removed from V and 6 bases from J, the gap between germline ends came to 4 bases. Here the CDR3 reads CSAIANEQFF. CDR3 in DNA: TGCAGTGCTATCGCCAATGAGCAGTTCTTC.

This clone counts as medium-sized. This rearrangement joins TRBV7-9 to TRBJ2-1; weak D call: TRBD2 (5 bases). The CDR3 length is 12 residues. Trimming cost V 4 bases and J 15 bases, with 16 bases left between them. The germline V gene encodes CDR1 SEHNR and CDR2 FQNEAQ (reference sequence). CDR3 loop: CASSSGGGLRFF. CDR3 nucleotide sequence: TGTGCCAGCAGCTCCGGCGGCGGGTTAAGGTTCTTC.

This clone was counted between two and nine times. The chain uses TRBV5-8 and TRBJ1-1; 8 bases are shared with TRBD1. Unmatched junction bases numbered 9, after V lost 4 bases and J lost 7 bases. Germline CDR1 is SGHTS and CDR2 is YDEGEE. The CDR3 runs 14 residues. The CDR3 nucleotides read TGTGCCAGCAGCCAAGCAGGGGGCCGTGATGAAGCTTTCTTT. This sequence encodes CASSQAGGRDEAFF.

The chain has TRBV28 and TRBJ1-3; no clear D. Germline CDR1 is MDHEN and CDR2 is SYDVKM. Trimming removed 6 bases from V and 0 bases from J, with 18 bases in between. The CDR3 has 17 amino acids. The CDR3 is CASSYRPFGNSGNTIYF. The DNA for the CDR3 is TGTGCCAGCAGCTACCGTCCGTTCGGTAACTCTGGAAACACCATATATTTT.

The chain combines TRBV11-2 with TRBJ1-4; no definite D call. In germline, CDR1 is SGHAT, CDR2 FQNNGV. Trimming cost V 0 bases and J 7 bases, with 12 bases left between them. The CDR3 has 15 amino acids. The CDR3: CASSLDSLIFEKLFF. In DNA form, the CDR3 reads TGTGCCAGCAGCTTAGACTCGCTGATTTTTGAAAAACTGTTTTTT.

The gene calls are TRBV29-1 and TRBJ1-2; maybe TRBD1 (6 bases). V was pared by 7 bases and J by 4 bases, with 22 bases between. This CDR3 has 15 residues. The germline V gene has CDR1 SQVTM and CDR2 ANQGSEA. The CDR3 loop reads CSAGGQGDIFYGYTF. DNA of the CDR3: TGCAGCGCCGGGGGGCAGGGCGACATTTTCTATGGCTACACCTTC.

This chain connects TRBV4-3 to TRBJ2-5; 10 nucleotides agree with TRBD2. The CDR3 covers 17 residues. V dropped 0 bases and J dropped 4; count of bases not matched to a gene: 8. Germline loops: CDR1 LGHNA, CDR2 YSLEER. DNA of the CDR3: TGCGCCAGCAGCCAAGATCGTACACTAGCGGGAAGAGAGACCCAGTACTTC. It codes for CASSQDRTLAGRETQYF.

The chain has TRBV7-8 and TRBJ1-1; TRBD1 matches at 7 bases. CDR1 is SGHVS, CDR2 FQNEAQ, per germline. This CDR3 spans 14 amino acids. Trimming removed 6 bases from V and 0 bases from J; junction bases left unmatched: 4. CDR3 sequence (DNA): TGTGCCAGCAGACGGACAGGCTTGAACACTGAAGCTTTCTTT. Protein sequence: CASRRTGLNTEAFF.

The genes are TRBV7-6 and TRBJ2-7; D remains ambiguous. Trimming left V 7 bases short and J 4 bases short, with 8 bases between. CDR1 is SGHVS and CDR2 is FNYEAQ in the germline V gene. The CDR3 consists of 11 residues. The CDR3 region is CASTASYEQYF. The CDR3, as DNA: TGTGCCAGCACTGCCTCGTACGAGCAGTACTTC.

This clone showed up just once. The rearrangement links TRBV6-6 to TRBJ1-5; the D gene is possibly TRBD1 (5 bases). CDR1 is MNHNY and CDR2 is SVGAGI in the germline V gene (reference sequence). The CDR3 consists of 13 residues. Trimming left V 6 bases short and J 3 bases short, with 9 bases between. The CDR3 protein is CASSRGPNQPQHF. The CDR3 DNA reads as TGTGCCAGCAGCCGGGGCCCCAATCAGCCCCAGCATTTT.

The gene calls are TRBV6-4 and TRBJ2-1; 10 bases are shared with TRBD2. Per the germline V gene, CDR1 is MRHNA and CDR2 is SNTAGT. This CDR3 has 16 amino acids. Germline trimming cut 3 bases from V and 7 bases from J; bases unmatched to any gene: 9. CDR3 loop: CASSELAGAPGNEQFF. The CDR3 DNA follows: TGTGCCAGCAGTGAGCTAGCGGGGGCGCCTGGGAATGAGCAGTTCTTC.

In DNA, the CDR3 is TGTGCCAGCAGCTTAGGCCGAAACAATGAGCAGTTCTTC. Protein product: CASSLGRNNEQFF. The V and J genes are TRBV7-6 and TRBJ2-1; D is unresolved. The CDR3 has 13 amino acids. The V and J ends lost 1 base and 5 bases respectively, with 6 bases between them. In germline, CDR1 is SGHVS, CDR2 FNYEAQ.